Sequencing of this T cell receptor (beta chain) was carried out in a study of graft-versus-host responses after intestinal transplantation. Study as a whole: Following induction with anti-thymocyte globulin, all recipients were given tacrolimus and steroids for approximately three years. Study conclusions and caveats: Early declines in HvG clones that occurred post-transplant were associated with peak circulating GvH clone levels. GvH clones were identified in recipient marrow, with some first appearing in ileum or blood.

J gave up 8 bases and V 3 bases, and 7 bases lay outside the gene matches. The CDR3 length is 14 residues. In germline, CDR1 is LNHDA, CDR2 SQIVND (reference sequence). Method: immunoSEQ multiplex PCR; TCRdb's copy keeps in-frame clones and lacks some. The sample lists about 16,000 clones, 80% occurring once. Processed graft tissue released its intraepithelial and lamina propria lymphocytes. Regarding this clone: Its antigen is not known.

The specimen was ileum tissue, collected approximately 110 days after intestinal transplant. The chain carries TRBV19 and TRBJ2-1; 7 bases line up with TRBD2. The TCR was taken from a human patient who received an intestinal transplant, so some T cells may come from the graft donor. The CDR3 coding sequence is TGTGCCAGTAGTATCTGGACTAGGTTCCATGAGCAGTTCTTC. It is translated as CASSIWTRFHEQFF.